The clone carrying this T cell receptor beta chain was seen just once. Antigen unknown. The sample is drawn from a study of shared clonotypes between healthy human individuals. Overall study results and limits: Rarefaction indicated that sorted-subset sequencing remained incomplete although depth was large. Genetic and exposure-history diversity was limited by the few donors.

The investigators split CD4+ cells into a CD45RA+ naive subset and a CD45RA-negative memory subset. This CDR3 has 13 residues. With 4 bases clipped from V and 7 bases from J, the junction kept 7 bases outside the gene matches. Germline CDR1 is SNHLY and CDR2 is FYNNEI. Some clones are missing from TCRdb's copy, which holds only in-frame ones; the method was immunoSEQ multiplex PCR. The sample has 150,000 to 200,000 clones, 65% to 70% seen once. The chain has TRBV2 and TRBJ2-7; 7 nucleotides align to TRBD1. Sample: memory CD4+ T cells sorted from blood. Subset: CD45RA-negative fraction. This sequence originates from a man aged 25 to 40 in good health. The CDR3 DNA reads as TGTGCCAGCAGTGCGGACAGGTCGAGAGAGCAGTACTTC. This translates into CASSADRSREQYF. Using reference TRBV2 and TRBJ2-7 for the parts outside the CDR3, the full variable domain is EPEVTQTPSHQVTQMGQEVILRCVPISNHLYFYWYRQILGQKVEFLVSFYNNEISEKSEIFDDQFSVERPDGSNFTLKIRSTKLEDSAMYFCASSADRSREQYFGPGTRLTVT.